One sample yielded the 14 T cell receptor beta chains listed below, sequenced in a study of T cells expressing NK-cell markers. TCRdb reanalyzed the 5' RACE reads, giving one entry per CDR3 protein sequence and no DNA. The sample table includes some 440,000 distinct CDR3 sequences. Specimen: blood T cells: a sorted CD56 or NKG2C T cell subset, CD4+ or CD8+ T cells, or bulk PBMC T cells (not recorded which). These receptors were taken from a woman aged 45-60 years in good health.

The chain joins TRBV2 to TRBJ2-1; as DNA is missing, the TRBD2 call by TCRdb cannot be tested. Germline V gene sequence: CDR1 SNHLY, CDR2 FYNNEI. CDR3 size: 15 residues. CDR3 sequence: CASTGLGPSYNEQFF.

This chain links TRBV29-1 with TRBJ1-1; as DNA is missing, the TRBD1 call by TCRdb cannot be tested. CDR1 is SQVTM and CDR2 is ANQGSEA in the germline V gene. The CDR3 loop spans 12 amino acids. CDR3 protein: CSVEDGPDVAFF.

The V and J genes are TRBV5-1 and TRBJ2-1; TCRdb's D call, TRBD2, is unchecked because there is no DNA. This CDR3 region has 14 residues. Per the germline V gene, CDR1 is SGHRS and CDR2 is YFSETQ. The CDR3 region is CASTEDAHTNEQFF.

This chain uses TRBV5-1 with TRBJ2-7; the D call of TRBD1 rests on TCRdb alone, since no DNA is present to check it. In germline, CDR1 is SGHRS, CDR2 YFSETQ. This CDR3 spans 15 amino acids. CDR3 sequence: CASSSGQGPFYEQYF.

The V gene is TRBV28, the J gene TRBJ2-7; no DNA is available, so the TRBD1 call from TCRdb remains unchecked. Germline CDR1 MDHEN, CDR2 SYDVKM. This CDR3 spans 13 amino acids. The CDR3 loop is CASGDREPYEQYF.

The chain employs TRBV7-9 and TRBJ1-3. CDR3 length: 15 amino acids. CDR1 is SEHNR and CDR2 is FQNEAQ in the germline V gene (reference sequence). The CDR3 here is CASSLSADSGNTIYF.

The CDR3: CASSEEGKNTEAFF. The chain joins TRBV6-4 to TRBJ1-1; TCRdb outputs TRBD1, but without DNA this stays unchecked. The V gene's germline CDR1 is MRHNA and CDR2 SNTAGT. There are 14 residues in the CDR3.

J is TRBJ2-7 and V is TRBV3-1; lacking DNA, the TRBD2 call made by TCRdb goes unchecked. Per the germline V gene, CDR1 is LGHDT and CDR2 is YNNKEL (reference sequence). The CDR3 has 18 residues. CDR3: CASSQEGGRASGRVEQYF.

The rearrangement links TRBV6-2 or TRBV6-3 to TRBJ1-1; TCRdb designates TRBD1, a call that cannot be tested without DNA. Germline assignment: CDR1 MNHEY and CDR2 SVGEGT. The CDR3 covers 18 residues. CDR3 loop: CASRKTGGASIGNTEAFF.

This chain uses TRBV5-1 with TRBJ2-3. The CDR3 runs to 15 residues. The germline V gene encodes CDR1 SGHRS and CDR2 YFSETQ. Here the CDR3 reads CASSAQVTSTDTQYF.

The chain couples TRBV10-3 to TRBJ2-3; TCRdb's D call, TRBD1, is unchecked because there is no DNA. Germline CDR1 is ENHRY and CDR2 is SYGVKD. The CDR3 spans 15 residues. The CDR3 here is CAISDGRGATDTQYF.

The chain has TRBV6-6 and TRBJ2-1; TCRdb's D call of TRBD2 is untestable without DNA. This CDR3 spans 15 amino acids. Germline V CDR1 and CDR2: MNHNY, SVGAGI (reference sequence). The CDR3 is CASTPGASGNNEQFF.

This chain links TRBV12-3 or TRBV12-4 with TRBJ1-5; there is no DNA to check the TCRdb D call of TRBD1. The CDR3 totals 18 residues. CDR3 protein: CASSLAGTVFYSNQPQHF.

The chain couples TRBV27 to TRBJ2-7; with no DNA, the TCRdb D assignment of TRBD1 cannot be verified. This CDR3 is 16 amino acids long. The germline V gene encodes CDR1 MNHEY and CDR2 SMNVEV (reference sequence). CDR3 amino acids: CASSPRSHATDYEQYF.